A single sample gave rise to the 30 T cell receptor beta chains below, sequenced in a study of cytomegalovirus exposure and HLA in healthy donors. Amplification used 60 Vbeta primers and 13 Jbeta primers. Assay used: immunoSEQ multiplex PCR; TCRdb lists only in-frame clones, some missing. There are 100,000 to 150,000 clones in the sample; about 80% occur only once, and 1% lies in the top ten. Sequencing was done on a sample of PBMCs. All receptors derive from a middle-aged man in good health and CMV-seronegative.

In its sample, this clone was seen once. This rearrangement joins TRBV6-6 to TRBJ2-5; the match to TRBD2 covers 7 bases. This CDR3 spans 14 amino acids. Germline assignment: CDR1 MNHNY and CDR2 SVGAGI (reference sequence). V shed 4 bases and J 4 bases; nucleotides not matched to a gene: 6. CDR3 sequence reads: CASSSPTSVETQYF. CDR3 nucleotide sequence: TGTGCCAGCAGTTCTCCCACTAGCGTAGAGACCCAGTACTTC.

The V call is TRBV11-2, the J call TRBJ1-2; TRBD1 agrees at 7 bases. The CDR3 covers 12 residues. V was clipped by 5 bases and J by 8 bases; unmatched bases: 5. In germline, CDR1 is SGHAT, CDR2 FQNNGV. This chain's CDR3 is CASSPGTVGYTF. CDR3 nucleotides: TGTGCCAGCAGCCCTGGGACAGTGGGCTACACCTTC.

V is TRBV30 and J is TRBJ2-4; a possible D gene is TRBD1 (5 bases). Between the trimmed V and J ends, which lost 2 bases and 0 bases, there was a span of 8 bases. The CDR3 has 14 residues. Looked up from germline, CDR1 is GTSNPN and CDR2 is SVGIG (reference sequence). CDR3 DNA sequence: TGTGCCTGGAGTCCAGGGTTAGCCAAAAACATTCAGTACTTC. It specifies CAWSPGLAKNIQYF.

CDR3 DNA: TGTGCCAGTAGCAAAGACAGGCCGCCCCAGCATTTT. Its translation: CASSKDRPPQHF. J is TRBJ1-5 and V is TRBV19, with a possible D match to TRBD1 (6 bases). The CDR3 is made up of 12 amino acids. The germline gives CDR1 LNHDA, CDR2 SQIVND (reference sequence). Deletions cut 6 bases from V and 9 bases from J, with 12 bases between.

This chain connects TRBV5-1 to TRBJ1-2, with TRBD1 matching over 9 bases. V lost 4 bases, J lost 6 bases, and 16 bases stayed unmatched. This CDR3 is built from 17 residues. Germline V gene lookup returns CDR1 SGHRS and CDR2 YFSETQ. CDR3 loop: CASSGGTGRGLFNGYTF. As DNA, the CDR3 is TGCGCCAGCAGCGGCGGGACAGGGAGGGGGCTATTTAATGGCTACACCTTC. Looking up the rest from reference TRBV5-1 and TRBJ1-2 gives the full variable domain: KAGVTQTPRYLIKTRGQQVTLSCSPISGHRSVSWYQQTPGQGLQFLFEYFSETQRNKGNFPGRFSGRQFSNSRSEMNVSTLELGDSALYLCASSGGTGRGLFNGYTFGSGTRLTVV.

J is TRBJ2-1 and V is TRBV10-1; 14 bases agree with TRBD2. There are 15 residues in the CDR3. CDR1 is WNHNN and CDR2 is SYGVQD in the germline V gene (reference sequence). The trim removed 4 bases at V and 12 bases at J, leaving 8 bases unmatched. The CDR3 sequence is CASSVGLAGVEGQFF. The CDR3 nucleotides read TGCGCCAGCAGTGTGGGACTAGCGGGAGTGGAGGGGCAGTTCTTC.

The rearrangement links TRBV12-1 to TRBJ1-4; the DNA was not compared with TRBD1, the D call given in the table. TRBV12-1 is an annotated pseudogene. The CDR3 runs 20 residues. CDR3 sequence: CASSSHDLGSTGGAGEKLFF. The CDR3 nucleotides read TGTGCCAGCAGCTCACACGACCTTGGGTCTACAGGGGGCGCAGGTGAAAAACTGTTTTTT.

This clone was detected a few times. The CDR3 region is CASSLGLAGSTDTQYF. CDR3 coding DNA: TGTGCCAGCAGCCTCGGACTAGCGGGAAGCACAGATACGCAGTATTTT. The V gene is TRBV16, the J gene TRBJ2-3; 12 bases are shared with TRBD2. CDR3 length equals 16 residues. Looked up from germline, CDR1 is KGHSY and CDR2 is FQNENV. Unmatched junction bases numbered 2, after V lost 4 bases and J lost 0 bases.

The chain couples TRBV7-9 to TRBJ2-7; 8 bases fit TRBD1. The CDR3 is made up of 14 amino acids. CDR1 SEHNR and CDR2 FQNEAQ come from the germline V gene (reference sequence). V trimming: 5 bases; J trimming: 3 bases; junction bases outside the gene matches: 6. The CDR3 coding sequence is TGTGCCAGCAGCGCGCTGACAGGGGTCTACGAGCAGTACTTC. Its protein is CASSALTGVYEQYF.

This chain joins TRBV28 and TRBJ1-5; D remains ambiguous. The V gene's germline CDR1 is MDHEN and CDR2 SYDVKM. This CDR3 has 14 residues. V was clipped by 5 bases and J by 6 bases, with 14 bases between them. CDR3 protein: CASSLAVSGQPQHF. CDR3 nucleotide sequence: TGTGCCAGCAGTCTCGCGGTTAGCGGTCAGCCCCAGCATTTT.

In this sample, this clone turned up once. This chain uses TRBV6-6 with TRBJ2-3; D may be TRBD1 (6 bases). Trimming shortened V by 4 bases and J by 3 bases, and 14 bases separated the two germline ends. Germline loops: CDR1 MNHNY, CDR2 SVGAGI (reference sequence). This CDR3 is built from 15 residues. CDR3 nucleotides: TGTGCCAGCAGTTCCGACAGGTGGTGGACAGATACGCAGTATTTT. Its translation: CASSSDRWWTDTQYF.

The chain links TRBV18 to TRBJ2-7, with 8 bases aligning to TRBD1. Germline lookup yields CDR1 KGHSH and CDR2 LQKENI. The CDR3 has 14 residues. With 4 bases clipped from V and 5 bases from J, the junction kept 7 bases outside the gene matches. The CDR3 DNA sequence: TGTGCCAGCTCACTGTTGGACAGGGAAGACGAGCAGTACTTC. This gives the protein CASSLLDREDEQYF.

This chain links TRBV10-1 with TRBJ1-5, with D tentatively TRBD1 (5 bases). This CDR3 region has 14 residues. V was cut by 6 bases and J by 1 base, with 10 bases left in between. In germline, CDR1 is WNHNN, CDR2 SYGVQD (reference sequence). The CDR3 nucleotides read TGCGCCAGCAGCGAGACAGTAAGCAATCAGCCCCAGCATTTT. Protein: CASSETVSNQPQHF.

DNA for the CDR3: TGTGCCAGCAGTTTAGACCCGTTGGCGGGGAACACTGAAGCTTTCTTT. Amino acid sequence: CASSLDPLAGNTEAFF. The chain recombines TRBV28 with TRBJ1-1, with D unclear. With 2 bases removed from V and 1 base from J, the gap between germline ends came to 14 bases. This CDR3 has 16 amino acids. Germline lookup yields CDR1 MDHEN and CDR2 SYDVKM. Based on the CDR3 plus reference TRBV28 and TRBJ1-1, the full variable domain is DVKVTQSSRYLVKRTGEKVFLECVQDMDHENMFWYRQDPGLGLRLIYFSYDVKMKEKGDIPEGYSVSREKKERFSLILESASTNQTSMYLCASSLDPLAGNTEAFFGQGTRLTVV.

This rearrangement joins TRBV5-1 to TRBJ2-5; 10 bases match TRBD1. The trim removed 4 bases at V and 2 bases at J, leaving 5 bases unmatched. CDR1 SGHRS and CDR2 YFSETQ come from the germline V gene. CDR3 length: 15 residues. The CDR3 DNA reads as TGCGCCAGCAGCGTGGGACAGGGGAAACAAGAGACCCAGTACTTC. This gives the protein CASSVGQGKQETQYF. Together with reference TRBV5-1 and TRBJ2-5, the CDR3 gives the full variable domain: KAGVTQTPRYLIKTRGQQVTLSCSPISGHRSVSWYQQTPGQGLQFLFEYFSETQRNKGNFPGRFSGRQFSNSRSEMNVSTLELGDSALYLCASSVGQGKQETQYFGPGTRLLVL.

This clone was detected only a few times. V gene TRBV15 combines with J gene TRBJ1-4; 8 bases are shared with TRBD1. Germline-derived CDR1 and CDR2 are LNHNV and YYDKDF (reference sequence). With 4 bases clipped from V and 11 bases from J, the junction kept 6 bases outside the gene matches. This CDR3 contains 13 residues. CDR3 protein: CATSTGQAGKLFF. Written as DNA, the CDR3 is TGTGCCACCAGCACGGGACAGGCTGGGAAACTGTTTTTT.

The CDR3 is CASKEGQDGPEQYF. CDR3 coding DNA: TGTGCCAGCAAAGAGGGACAGGATGGTCCCGAGCAGTACTTC. This chain connects TRBV25-1 to TRBJ2-7, with 8 nucleotides matching TRBD1. Germline lookup yields CDR1 MGHDK and CDR2 SYGVNS. V shed 7 bases and J 6 bases; nucleotides not matched to a gene: 11. The CDR3 consists of 14 residues.

The chain combines TRBV28 with TRBJ2-5; a weak D match, TRBD2 (7 bases). The CDR3 runs 15 residues. V lost 6 bases and J 3 bases, leaving 17 bases between the germline ends. Germline V gene sequence: CDR1 MDHEN, CDR2 SYDVKM. In DNA form, the CDR3 reads TGTGCCAGCAGCAAAGGGGGGGGCGGGGAAGAGACCCAGTACTTC. Translating it yields CASSKGGGGEETQYF. The full variable domain, in which reference TRBV28 and TRBJ2-5 provide the parts outside the CDR3, is DVKVTQSSRYLVKRTGEKVFLECVQDMDHENMFWYRQDPGLGLRLIYFSYDVKMKEKGDIPEGYSVSREKKERFSLILESASTNQTSMYLCASSKGGGGEETQYFGPGTRLLVL.

The chain carries TRBV2 and TRBJ1-1; 8 positions agree with TRBD1. The ends lost 8 bases at V and 3 bases at J; junction bases unmatched: 8. This CDR3 has 14 amino acids. Looked up from germline, CDR1 is SNHLY and CDR2 is FYNNEI. This CDR3 reads CASSRAGGHTEAFF. The CDR3 bases are TGTGCCAGCTCGAGGGCAGGGGGCCACACTGAAGCTTTCTTT.

The V gene is TRBV7-9, the J gene TRBJ2-7, with D perhaps TRBD1 (7 bases). The CDR3 loop spans 13 amino acids. Germline loops: CDR1 SEHNR, CDR2 FQNEAQ (reference sequence). Trimming took 5 bases from V and 4 from J, leaving 12 bases between them. The CDR3 region is CASSQGGAYEQYF. CDR3 nucleotides: TGTGCCAGCAGCCAGGGGGGAGCATACGAGCAGTACTTC.

This clone showed up just a few times. V gene TRBV14 combines with J gene TRBJ2-3; 15 bases are a match to TRBD2. There are 15 residues in the CDR3. V dropped 4 bases and J dropped 9; count of bases not matched to a gene: 5. CDR1 is SGHDN and CDR2 is FVKESK in the germline V gene. The CDR3 is CASSRGLAGGGTQYF. Written as DNA, the CDR3 is TGTGCCAGCAGCCGGGGACTAGCGGGAGGCGGCACGCAGTATTTT.

The chain couples TRBV10-2 to TRBJ2-1; 14 positions match TRBD2. The CDR3 sequence is 18 residues long. Germline V gene sequence: CDR1 WSHSY, CDR2 SAAADI. J gave up 9 bases and V 8 bases, and 18 bases lay outside the gene matches. DNA of the CDR3: TGCGCCAGCTACCCTGTGGCCCAGACTAGCGGGAGGGTGGGTGAGCAGTTCTTC. Translated, it gives CASYPVAQTSGRVGEQFF.

In its sample, this clone was seen once. The chain recombines TRBV7-2 with TRBJ2-7; D perhaps matches TRBD1 (5 bases). The V end was cut by 5 bases, the J end by 2 bases, with 10 bases between. This CDR3 is built from 13 residues. Germline CDR1 SGHTA, CDR2 FQGNSA. CDR3 nucleotides: TGTGCCAGCAGCCCAGACAGCGCCTACGAGCAGTACTTC. This gives the protein CASSPDSAYEQYF.

V gene TRBV9 combines with J gene TRBJ1-6; TRBD1 aligns across 9 bases. CDR3 length: 14 amino acids. J gave up 14 bases and V 4 bases, and 10 bases lay outside the gene matches. Germline CDR1 SGDLS, CDR2 YYNGEE. The CDR3 sequence: CASSSRTGAGALHF. DNA of the CDR3: TGTGCCAGCAGCTCCAGGACAGGGGCGGGGGCCCTCCACTTT.

The chain recombines TRBV5-1 with TRBJ1-2, with no clear D. This CDR3 contains 17 residues. Germline V gene lookup returns CDR1 SGHRS and CDR2 YFSETQ. The germline V and J ends were trimmed by 0 bases and 3 bases, with 18 bases remaining between them. CDR3 in amino acids: CASSLGGTARGDYGYTF. DNA of the CDR3: TGCGCCAGCAGCTTGGGGGGTACGGCCCGGGGAGACTATGGCTACACCTTC.

This clone was seen just once. Within the sample, other DNA sequences also encode this same CDR3. V is TRBV27 and J is TRBJ1-5, with D tentatively TRBD1 (5 bases). The CDR3 loop spans 12 amino acids. The V end lost 4 bases, the J end lost 6 bases, and 7 bases lay between the germline ends. Germline V lookup: CDR1 MNHEY, CDR2 SMNVEV (reference sequence). CDR3 in amino acids: CASSSGGQPQHF. The CDR3 DNA follows: TGTGCCAGCAGTTCCGGGGGTCAGCCCCAGCATTTT.

The chain uses TRBV7-2 and TRBJ1-2; 7 bases line up with TRBD1. Trimming took 5 bases from V and 0 from J; bases not matched to a gene: 9. The CDR3 has 16 amino acids. Germline V gene data show CDR1 as SGHTA and CDR2 as FQGNSA. For the CDR3, the DNA is TGTGCCAGCAGCCTCCGGGACAGAAAAGCTAACTATGGCTACACCTTC. Encoded protein: CASSLRDRKANYGYTF.

The rearrangement uses TRBV30 and TRBJ1-1; D gene ambiguous. V dropped 1 base and J dropped 5 bases, with 14 bases sitting between them. This CDR3 has 14 amino acids. Germline values: CDR1 GTSNPN, CDR2 SVGIG (reference sequence). The CDR3 here is CAWSAAPSKTEAFF. The DNA for the CDR3 is TGTGCCTGGAGTGCCGCCCCGAGCAAGACTGAAGCTTTCTTT.

The rearrangement links TRBV19 to TRBJ2-7; 10 nucleotides align to TRBD1. J was trimmed by 7 bases and V by 6 bases; bases with no gene match: 9. The CDR3 has 14 amino acids. Germline assignment: CDR1 LNHDA and CDR2 SQIVND (reference sequence). The CDR3, as DNA: TGTGCCAGTAGAACCGGGACAGGGGTAGGAGAGCAGTACTTC. Translation: CASRTGTGVGEQYF.

V usage is TRBV30 and J usage is TRBJ2-5, with D perhaps TRBD2 (6 bases). Trimming removed 0 bases from V and 4 bases from J, with 15 bases in between. Per germline, CDR1 GTSNPN and CDR2 SVGIG (reference sequence). The CDR3 has 15 amino acids. For the CDR3, the DNA is TGTGCCTGGAGTGTATTGCGGGGAGGTCCAGAGACCCAGTACTTC. Translated, it gives CAWSVLRGGPETQYF.